This is a list of T cell receptor beta chains from one sample in a study of cytomegalovirus exposure and HLA in healthy donors. Produced via immunoSEQ multiplex PCR; TCRdb's table is partial and in-frame only. Of about 160,000 clones listed, roughly 84% are singletons. Sequences were obtained from PBMCs. Receptors were obtained from a man aged 18 to 29 in good health and CMV-seropositive. CDR3s include the opening cysteine and the closing phenylalanine or tryptophan. Fields, in order: D gene, V gene, J gene, clone size, CDR3 DNA, CDR3 protein. A D gene is named only where the DNA matches it firmly. Size is stated for part of the rows, as once, few or many counts, or as a class when the clone is expanded.

.	TRBV13	TRBJ2-3	few	TGTGCCAGCAGCTTAGAGGGCAGCGGCACCCGTACGCAGTATTTT	CASSLEGSGTRTQYF
.	TRBV19	TRBJ1-1	once	TGTGCCAGTAGTTCGGCCCCAGGGGCCACTATGAACACTGAAGCTTTCTTT	CASSSAPGATMNTEAFF
.	TRBV4-3	TRBJ1-2	.	TGCGCCAGCAGCCAAGATAACCAGGGTCGGGCTGGCGGCTACACCTTC	CASSQDNQGRAGGYTF
.	TRBV2	TRBJ2-3	.	TGTGCCAGCAGTGAACGGGACTCCACAGATACGCAGTATTTT	CASSERDSTDTQYF
TRBD1	TRBV6-6	TRBJ2-1	.	TGTGCCAGCAGTTTCAGGGACAGGGACAATGAGCAGTTCTTC	CASSFRDRDNEQFF
TRBD1	TRBV5-1	TRBJ1-5	.	TGCGCCAGCAGCTTAGAGGGGGCGAGCAATCAGCCCCAGCATTTT	CASSLEGASNQPQHF
TRBD1	TRBV2	TRBJ1-4	.	TGTGCCAGCAGAGAAGGGGGCCGGCTGTTTTTT	CASREGGRLFF
.	TRBV7-9	TRBJ2-7	.	TGTGCCAGCAGCTTTGGGCTGAACTACGAGCAGTACTTC	CASSFGLNYEQYF
TRBD2	TRBV11-2	TRBJ2-5	.	TGTGCCAGCAGCCCCGGGACTAGGGGAGGCGAGACCCAGTACTTC	CASSPGTRGGETQYF
.	TRBV4-1	TRBJ2-7	.	TGCGCCAGCAGCCCCTTGGCAGGGGTCTCCTACGAGCAGTACTTC	CASSPLAGVSYEQYF
.	TRBV27	TRBJ2-7	.	TGTGCCAGCAGTTTATCGATGGCAGGTCTGGGCTACGAGCAGTACTTC	CASSLSMAGLGYEQYF
TRBD1	TRBV9	TRBJ2-7	once	TGTGCCAGCAGCGTAGGGTCTTCGTCGGGGACAGCTTACCCCTACGAGCAGTACTTC	CASSVGSSSGTAYPYEQYF
.	TRBV4-1	TRBJ1-4	.	TGCGCCAGCAGCCCGTCCCCGGGGTCTAATGAAAAACTGTTTTTT	CASSPSPGSNEKLFF
.	TRBV5-1	TRBJ1-1	.	TGCGCCAGCAGTTTGCAGGGGACTGAAGCTTTCTTT	CASSLQGTEAFF
TRBD2	TRBV5-6	TRBJ2-7	once	TGTGCCAGCAGCATGGGCGGGAGCTCCTACGAGCAGTACTTC	CASSMGGSSYEQYF
TRBD1	TRBV7-9	TRBJ1-1	.	TGTGCCAGCAGCGGGCACAGGGGGCCGTCCACTGAAGCTTTCTTT	CASSGHRGPSTEAFF
TRBD1	TRBV6-4	TRBJ1-2	.	TGTGCCAGCAGTGACTCCTATTACGCTACCCCGGGACAGGGTTACGGCTACACCTTC	CASSDSYYATPGQGYGYTF
.	TRBV7-2	TRBJ1-1	.	TGTGCCAGCAGCTTAGTGGCCAGGGGCGGCACTGAAGCTTTCTTT	CASSLVARGGTEAFF
TRBD1	TRBV6-5	TRBJ1-4	.	TGTGCCAGCAGACGGGACAGCGCAACTAATGAAAAACTGTTTTTT	CASRRDSATNEKLFF
.	TRBV7-6	TRBJ2-3	.	TGTGCCAGCAGCCCGTGGGGGGACCCCGGCACAGATACGCAGTATTTT	CASSPWGDPGTDTQYF
TRBD1	TRBV9	TRBJ2-2	.	TGTGCCAGCAGAAGAGAGGGGGCTGGGAACACCGGGGAGCTGTTTTTT	CASRREGAGNTGELFF
.	TRBV27	TRBJ2-7	.	TGTGCCAGCAGTTTGGGCTTCGGGGGTCGGCAGTACTTC	CASSLGFGGRQYF
.	TRBV5-4	TRBJ2-7	.	TGTGCCAGCAGCCAGGGTCGGGGGTACGAGCAGTACTTC	CASSQGRGYEQYF
TRBD1	TRBV9	TRBJ1-4	.	TGTGCCAGCAGCCCCGGGACAGTTAGTAATGAAAAACTGTTTTTT	CASSPGTVSNEKLFF
TRBD2	TRBV2	TRBJ2-2	.	TGTGCCAGCAGTTCCAAGGCGGGGGGCACGAACACCGGGGAGCTGTTTTTT	CASSSKAGGTNTGELFF
.	TRBV7-8	TRBJ2-1	.	TGTGCCAGCAGCATACTCCTGTCCATCTACAATGAGCAGTTCTTC	CASSILLSIYNEQFF
.	TRBV6-1	TRBJ1-2	.	TGTGCCAGCAGTGAAGCGCTTGCGGGGGCTGGCTACACCTTC	CASSEALAGAGYTF
.	TRBV7-2	TRBJ2-7	.	TGTGCCAGCAGCTCAAACCGGGACTCAATCTACGAGCAGTACTTC	CASSSNRDSIYEQYF
.	TRBV15	TRBJ1-3	.	TGTGCCACCAGCAGAGATTGGCGGAGTGGAAACACCATATATTTT	CATSRDWRSGNTIYF
.	TRBV4-1	TRBJ2-5	few	TGCGCCAGCAGCCAACATGGACTATCCCAAGAGACCCAGTACTTC	CASSQHGLSQETQYF
TRBD1	TRBV6-5	TRBJ1-4	.	TGTGCCAGCAGACCCGGGACAGCTAATGAAAAACTGTTTTTT	CASRPGTANEKLFF
.	TRBV4-2	TRBJ2-6	.	TGTGCCAGCAGCCAAGGTGACTTTACTGGGGCCAACGTCCTGACTTTC	CASSQGDFTGANVLTF
TRBD1	TRBV10-3	TRBJ1-6	.	TGTGCCATCAGTAGATCAACAGGGGGCCCATCACCCCTCCACTTT	CAISRSTGGPSPLHF
TRBD1	TRBV11-2	TRBJ2-2	.	TGTGCCAGCAGCTACCGGACAGGGGGAGGGGACACCGGGGAGCTGTTTTTT	CASSYRTGGGDTGELFF
.	TRBV4-3	TRBJ1-5	few	TGCGCCAGCAGCCAAGATCGGGGATCAGGCAATCAGCCCCAGCATTTT	CASSQDRGSGNQPQHF
TRBD1	TRBV12-5	TRBJ2-2	.	TGTGCTAGTGGCCTGGACAGGGTGGGTACCGGGGAGCTGTTTTTT	CASGLDRVGTGELFF
TRBD1	TRBV9	TRBJ1-1	.	TGTGCCAGCAGCGAGGACAGGGCGAACACTGAAGCTTTCTTT	CASSEDRANTEAFF
TRBD2	TRBV5-1	TRBJ2-3	.	TGCGCCAGCAGCTCCACGGGGACTAGCGGATTCACAGATACGCAGTATTTT	CASSSTGTSGFTDTQYF
TRBD1	TRBV5-1	TRBJ2-2	.	TGCGCCAGCAGCTTGGCCGGGACAGGGGGACCGGCGGAAACCGGGGAGCTGTTTTTT	CASSLAGTGGPAETGELFF
TRBD2	TRBV6-1	TRBJ2-6	.	TGTGCCAGCAGTGGGGGGGGCTCTGGGGCCAACGTCCTGACTTTC	CASSGGGSGANVLTF
TRBD2	TRBV9	TRBJ2-1	.	TGTGCCAGCAGCGTAGGTGGTAGCGGGGCCCGCGCCTTATACAATGAGCAGTTCTTC	CASSVGGSGARALYNEQFF